This entry lists 17 T cell receptor beta chains sequenced from one sample in a study of T-cell reconstitution after alpha-beta-depleted transplantation in children. During its preparation, the TCRbeta library received unique molecular identifiers. TCRdb reanalysed the PCR reads using MiXCR and keeps one entry per CDR3 protein. The profile covers hundreds of thousands of distinct CDR3 sequences, with under 30% appearing a single time and more than 4.5% taken by the ten largest. The sample consisted of PBMCs, mostly from graft donor cells, taken 360 days after TCRalphabeta/CD19-depleted stem cell transplant. These receptors were obtained from a female patient aged 2 to 10 who had a stem cell transplant for congenital amegakaryocytic thrombocytopenia, so the T cells may come from the graft donor.

This clonotype was picked up a small number of times. The chain couples TRBV28 to TRBJ2-5; D uncertain. The CDR3 covers 16 residues. The V gene lost 7 bases and the J gene lost 6 bases, with 24 bases spanning the gap. CDR1 is MDHEN and CDR2 is SYDVKM in the germline V gene. The CDR3: CASTKHSQYPPKTQYF. CDR3 bases: TGTGCCAGCACCAAACATAGTCAGTATCCTCCTAAGACCCAGTACTTC.

This clonotype was seen a few times. The chain links TRBV12-3 or TRBV12-4 to TRBJ2-2; 11 nucleotides match TRBD2. J lost 8 bases, V lost 2 bases, and 16 bases had no gene match. The CDR3 has 19 residues. The CDR3 loop reads CASSLLSAQRLAGPGELFF. CDR3 nucleotides: TGTGCCAGCAGTTTACTGTCCGCGCAGAGACTAGCGGGACCTGGGGAGCTGTTTTTT.

The chain links TRBV18 to TRBJ2-3; weak D call: TRBD2 (5 bases). The V end lost 4 bases, the J end lost 4 bases, and 12 bases lay between the germline ends. Germline CDR1 is KGHSH and CDR2 is LQKENI. The CDR3 loop spans 14 amino acids. CDR3 DNA sequence: TGTGCCAGCTCACTTTCTGCGGGTCCAGATACGCAGTATTTT. Translation gives CASSLSAGPDTQYF.

The chain carries TRBV20-1 and TRBJ2-5, with TRBD2 identical over 14 bases. V lost 7 bases and J lost 4; bases outside the gene matches: 11. The CDR3 runs to 16 residues. The V gene's germline CDR1 is DFQATT and CDR2 SNEGSKA (reference sequence). The CDR3 DNA reads as TGCAGTGTAATGACTAGCGGGGGGGCATTCGGAGAGACCCAGTACTTC. Residues: CSVMTSGGAFGETQYF.

In regard to this clonotype: Mismatch with germline at one junction end may stem from a read error. The gene calls are TRBV3-1 and TRBJ2-5; D gene unclear. There are 12 residues in the CDR3. Per germline, CDR1 LGHDT and CDR2 YNNKEL (reference sequence). In nucleotides, the CDR3 is TGTGGCAGCAGCCCCATACAAGAGACCCAGTACTTC. Protein sequence: CGSSPIQETQYF.

This clonotype was found a few times. This chain uses TRBV12-3 or TRBV12-4 with TRBJ1-5, with 7 bases aligning to TRBD1. With V trimmed by 5 bases and J by 1 base, 2 bases remained unmatched. The CDR3 spans 14 residues. The DNA for the CDR3 is TGTGCCAGCAGTCGGGACAGCAGCAATCAGCCCCAGCATTTT. This gives the protein CASSRDSSNQPQHF.

This clonotype has only a few counts. CDR3 nucleotide sequence: TGTGCCATCAGTGAGTCCCAGGCGTCGAACACTGAAGCTTTCTTT. Translating gives CAISESQASNTEAFF. V usage is TRBV10-3 and J usage is TRBJ1-1; D not certain. V lost 0 bases and J 1 base, leaving 9 bases between the germline ends. The CDR3 spans 15 residues. Germline CDR1 ENHRY, CDR2 SYGVKD.

This chain uses TRBV20-1 with TRBJ1-1; D is unresolved. The CDR3 consists of 13 residues. The V and J ends lost 5 bases and 5 bases respectively, with 15 bases between them. Germline V gene sequence: CDR1 DFQATT, CDR2 SNEGSKA (reference sequence). CDR3 sequence reads: CSAVRLGRTEAFF. The DNA for the CDR3 is TGCAGTGCTGTAAGGCTGGGGAGGACTGAAGCTTTCTTT.

The rearrangement uses TRBV7-6 and TRBJ2-3, with 7 bases fitting TRBD1. There are 18 residues in the CDR3. From germline, CDR1 is SGHVS and CDR2 FNYEAQ. J gave up 2 bases and V 5 bases, and 16 bases lay outside the gene matches. The CDR3 reads CASSLEINRGRLTDTQYF. The CDR3 bases are TGTGCCAGCAGCCTCGAAATAAACAGGGGAAGACTCACAGATACGCAGTATTTT.

The chain couples TRBV6-1 to TRBJ2-1; no firm D call. Trimming stripped 2 bases from V and 6 bases from J, with 20 bases between. The CDR3 totals 17 residues. From germline, CDR1 is MNHNS and CDR2 SASEGT. CDR3 bases: TGTGCCAGCAGTGAACGGGTAACGTTTCACCCGATCAATGAGCAGTTCTTC. It codes for CASSERVTFHPINEQFF.

Only a few counts were recorded for this clonotype. This chain joins TRBV29-1 and TRBJ2-1; 7 bases match TRBD2. J was trimmed by 4 bases and V by 0 bases; bases with no gene match: 9. The CDR3 length is 16 residues. CDR1 SQVTM and CDR2 ANQGSEA come from the germline V gene. CDR3 coding DNA: TGCAGCGTTGAAGATCGGAGCGGGACTTTATACAATGAGCAGTTCTTC. Residues: CSVEDRSGTLYNEQFF.

This clonotype was counted between two and nine times. The V and J genes are TRBV20-1 and TRBJ2-3; D is undetermined. V was shortened by 5 bases and J by 3 bases, with 12 bases between the two germline ends. The germline V gene has CDR1 DFQATT and CDR2 SNEGSKA (reference sequence). The CDR3 loop spans 13 amino acids. The chain's CDR3 is CSAPWTRTDTQYF. CDR3 sequence (DNA): TGCAGTGCTCCTTGGACCAGGACAGATACGCAGTATTTT.

The chain uses TRBV10-2 and TRBJ1-4; D remains unclear. V dropped 7 bases and J dropped 11 bases, with 11 bases sitting between them. Germline CDR1 WSHSY, CDR2 SAAADI. The CDR3 consists of 11 residues. The CDR3 region is CASTEGEKLFF. CDR3 coding DNA: TGCGCCAGCACGGAGGGAGAGAAACTGTTTTTT.

The chain employs TRBV15 and TRBJ1-2; D call uncertain. The CDR3 sequence is 14 residues long. Per germline, CDR1 LNHNV and CDR2 YYDKDF (reference sequence). With 8 bases removed from V and 3 bases from J, the gap between germline ends came to 16 bases. The CDR3 DNA is TGTGCCACCTATAAAGGCCTACAAGACTATGGCTACACCTTC. Translating gives CATYKGLQDYGYTF.

This chain links TRBV4-1 with TRBJ2-3; 12 nucleotides match TRBD2. The CDR3 has 21 amino acids. V shed 1 base, J shed 4 bases, and the junction held 18 bases outside the gene matches. CDR1 and CDR2 (germline): MGHRA, YSYEKL. This chain's CDR3 is CASSQVLSWLAGGPGADTQYF. CDR3 DNA: TGCGCCAGCAGCCAAGTACTAAGTTGGCTAGCGGGAGGGCCGGGCGCAGATACGCAGTATTTT.

This clonotype occurred a few times. The genes are TRBV5-5 and TRBJ2-3; D possibly corresponds to TRBD2 (5 bases). The V gene lost 3 bases and the J gene lost 2 bases, with 13 bases spanning the gap. Germline V gene sequence: CDR1 SGHKS, CDR2 YYEKEE (reference sequence). The CDR3 runs 15 residues. For the CDR3, the DNA is TGTGCCAGCAGCTGGTTGAGAGGGTCCACAGATACGCAGTATTTT. Translation gives CASSWLRGSTDTQYF. Based on the CDR3 plus reference TRBV5-5 and TRBJ2-3, the full variable domain is DAGVTQSPTHLIKTRGQQVTLRCSPISGHKSVSWYQQVLGQGPQFIFQYYEKEERGRGNFPDRFSARQFPNYSSELNVNALLLGDSALYLCASSWLRGSTDTQYFGPGTRLTVL.

A single count supports this clonotype. The V gene is TRBV11-2, the J gene TRBJ2-4, with 10 bases identical to TRBD2. This CDR3 region has 14 residues. The germline V gene has CDR1 SGHAT and CDR2 FQNNGV. J gave up 5 bases and V 6 bases, and 4 bases lay outside the gene matches. CDR3 amino acids: CASSSGTSENIQYF. The DNA for the CDR3 is TGTGCCAGCAGTTCCGGGACTAGCGAAAACATTCAGTACTTC.